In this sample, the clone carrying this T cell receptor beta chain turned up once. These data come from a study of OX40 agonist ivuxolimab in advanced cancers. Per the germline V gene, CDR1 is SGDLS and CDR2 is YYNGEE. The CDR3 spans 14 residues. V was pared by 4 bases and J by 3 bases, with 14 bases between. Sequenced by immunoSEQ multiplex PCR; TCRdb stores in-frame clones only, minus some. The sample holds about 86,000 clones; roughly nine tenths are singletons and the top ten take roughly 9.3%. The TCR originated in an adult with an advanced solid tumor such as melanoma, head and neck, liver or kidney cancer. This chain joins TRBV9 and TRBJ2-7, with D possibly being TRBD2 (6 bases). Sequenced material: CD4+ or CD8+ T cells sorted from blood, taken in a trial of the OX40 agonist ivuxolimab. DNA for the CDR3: TGTGCCAGCAGCTCCCGTGGGGGGAACTACGAGCAGTACTTC. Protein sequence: CASSSRGGNYEQYF.